The 6 T cell receptor beta chains listed next were all sequenced from one sample in a study of T cells expressing NK-cell markers. Using the 5' RACE reads, TCRdb records one entry per CDR3 protein without DNA. The sample's table shows about 260,000 distinct CDR3 sequences. Sequencing was performed on blood T cells: a sorted CD56 or NKG2C T cell subset, CD4+ or CD8+ T cells, or bulk PBMC T cells (not recorded which). The receptors come from a man aged 18 to 29 in good health.

The V and J genes are TRBV7-2 and TRBJ2-2; TCRdb designates TRBD1, a call that cannot be tested without DNA. Looked up from germline, CDR1 is SGHTA and CDR2 is FQGNSA. This CDR3 region has 15 residues. This chain's CDR3 is CASSLVPGDTGELFF.

This chain links TRBV6-2 or TRBV6-3 with TRBJ2-1; TCRdb designates TRBD1, a call that cannot be tested without DNA. Per germline, CDR1 MNHEY and CDR2 SVGEGT. This CDR3 has 13 residues. CDR3 protein: CATREVGYNEQFF.

The rearrangement links TRBV5-1 to TRBJ2-3; TCRdb's D call of TRBD1 is untestable without DNA. Germline V gene sequence: CDR1 SGHRS, CDR2 YFSETQ. This CDR3 is built from 14 residues. The CDR3 loop reads CASSLGQATDTQYF.

The rearrangement links TRBV25-1 to TRBJ2-3; the TCRdb call, TRBD1, lacks DNA for checking. This CDR3 is built from 14 residues. The germline V gene has CDR1 MGHDK and CDR2 SYGVNS. CDR3 loop: CASTRTGATDTQYF.

V is TRBV11-2 and J is TRBJ2-1; TCRdb's D call of TRBD2 is untestable without DNA. This CDR3 spans 15 amino acids. The V gene's germline CDR1 is SGHAT and CDR2 FQNNGV. The CDR3 loop reads CASSSLAGGYNEQFF.

This rearrangement joins TRBV20-1 to TRBJ2-4; TCRdb's D call of TRBD2 is untestable without DNA. The CDR3 extends over 16 amino acids. CDR1 and CDR2 from the germline V gene are DFQATT and SNEGSKA (reference sequence). The CDR3 spells CSARGERERVKNIQYF.